The sample holds a few counts of the clone carrying this T cell receptor (beta chain). This sample's time point: healthy volunteer bleed at 2 weeks. Unfractionated whole blood was the source of the extracted total RNA. TCRdb used MiXCR to reprocess the RACE reads, holding one entry per CDR3 protein. The sample has about 130,000 distinct CDR3 sequences, more than 7.5% seen once. The V gene's germline CDR1 is DFQATT and CDR2 SNEGSKA (reference sequence). There are 15 residues in the CDR3. V was trimmed by 6 bases and J by 5 bases, leaving 23 bases between them. This specimen belongs to a study of human T cells and chemical hapten exposure.

Sequenced: whole blood. The V and J genes are TRBV20-1 and TRBJ2-7, with D maybe TRBD2 (6 bases). The clonotype originates from a male donor in good health. Some clones in this sample may be carry-over from other donors' samples. The CDR3 nucleotides read TGCAGTGCCTCCTACCCGGGGGTCGTATCGGACGAGCAGTACTTC. This translates into CSASYPGVVSDEQYF.